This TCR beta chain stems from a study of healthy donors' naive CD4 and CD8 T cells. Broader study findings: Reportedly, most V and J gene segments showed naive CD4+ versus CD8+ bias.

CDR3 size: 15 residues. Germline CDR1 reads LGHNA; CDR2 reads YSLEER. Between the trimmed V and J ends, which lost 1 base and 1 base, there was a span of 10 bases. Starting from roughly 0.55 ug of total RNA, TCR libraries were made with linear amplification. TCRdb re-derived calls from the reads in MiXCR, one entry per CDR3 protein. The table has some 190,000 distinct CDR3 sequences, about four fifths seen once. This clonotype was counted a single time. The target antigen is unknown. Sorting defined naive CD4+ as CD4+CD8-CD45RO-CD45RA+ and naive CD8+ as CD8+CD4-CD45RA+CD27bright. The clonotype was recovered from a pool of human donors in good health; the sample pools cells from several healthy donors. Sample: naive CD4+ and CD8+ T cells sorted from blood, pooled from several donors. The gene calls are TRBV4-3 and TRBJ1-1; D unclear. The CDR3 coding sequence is TGCGCCAGCAGCCAAGTTGTGGACTGGAACACTGAAGCTTTCTTT. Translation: CASSQVVDWNTEAFF.